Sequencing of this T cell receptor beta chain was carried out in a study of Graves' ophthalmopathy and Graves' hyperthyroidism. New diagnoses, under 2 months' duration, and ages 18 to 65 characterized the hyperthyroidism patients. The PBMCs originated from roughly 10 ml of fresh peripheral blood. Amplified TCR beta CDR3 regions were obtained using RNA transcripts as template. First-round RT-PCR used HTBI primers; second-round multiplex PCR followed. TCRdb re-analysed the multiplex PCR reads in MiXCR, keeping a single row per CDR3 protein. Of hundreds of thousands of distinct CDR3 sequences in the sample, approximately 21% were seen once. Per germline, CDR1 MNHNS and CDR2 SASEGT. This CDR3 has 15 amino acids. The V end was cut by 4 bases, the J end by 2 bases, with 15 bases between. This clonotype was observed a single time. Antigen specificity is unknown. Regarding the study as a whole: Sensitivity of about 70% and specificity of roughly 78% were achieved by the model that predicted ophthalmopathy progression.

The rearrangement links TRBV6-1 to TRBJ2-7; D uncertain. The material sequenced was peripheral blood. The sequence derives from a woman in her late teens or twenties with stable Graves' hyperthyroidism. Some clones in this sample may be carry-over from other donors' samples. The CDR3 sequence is CASSVTVGTAYEQYF. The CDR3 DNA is TGTGCCAGCAGTGTGACCGTCGGTACGGCCTACGAGCAGTACTTC.